The 25 T cell receptor beta chains in this list originate from one sample, sequenced in a study of blood T cell repertoires in COVID-19. Here immunoSEQ multiplex PCR was the method, and the copy in TCRdb shows in-frame clones only, minus some. The sample carries roughly 62,000 clones, over 80% recorded once. The sequenced sample was peripheral blood. The receptors originated from a man aged 30 to 39 with COVID-19, enrolled during active disease.

This chain joins TRBV30 and TRBJ1-2; a possible D gene is TRBD1 (5 bases). Germline V gives CDR1 GTSNPN, CDR2 SVGIG (reference sequence). The CDR3 extends over 12 amino acids. V lost 3 bases, J lost 5 bases, and 10 bases lay in between. CDR3 bases: TGTGCCTGGAGCGTTGACAGTTATGGCTACACCTTC. Translating gives CAWSVDSYGYTF.

The gene calls are TRBV5-1 and TRBJ2-7; D unclear. Germline V gene sequence: CDR1 SGHRS, CDR2 YFSETQ. This CDR3 region has 14 residues. Trimming cost V 2 bases and J 2 bases, with 11 bases left between them. CDR3 region: CASSFGEAPYEQYF. Written as DNA, the CDR3 is TGCGCCAGCAGCTTCGGCGAGGCCCCCTACGAGCAGTACTTC. Based on the CDR3 plus reference TRBV5-1 and TRBJ2-7, the full variable domain is KAGVTQTPRYLIKTRGQQVTLSCSPISGHRSVSWYQQTPGQGLQFLFEYFSETQRNKGNFPGRFSGRQFSNSRSEMNVSTLELGDSALYLCASSFGEAPYEQYFGPGTRLTVT.

The chain couples TRBV6-1 to TRBJ2-1; 9 bases are shared with TRBD2. CDR1 and CDR2 from the germline V gene are MNHNS and SASEGT. J was trimmed by 7 bases and V by 4 bases; bases with no gene match: 11. CDR3 length: 16 amino acids. As DNA, the CDR3 is TGTGCCAGCAGTGCCTTGGCGGGAGGGCCGGGTAATGAGCAGTTCTTC. This translates into CASSALAGGPGNEQFF.

CDR3 sequence: CASSVGGPNSGNTIYF. The CDR3 coding sequence is TGTGCCAGCAGTGTCGGAGGGCCCAACTCTGGAAACACCATATATTTT. V gene TRBV2 combines with J gene TRBJ1-3, with D uncertain. CDR3 size: 16 residues. V lost 4 bases to trimming and J lost 0 bases, with 13 bases between them. Per germline, CDR1 SNHLY and CDR2 FYNNEI.

V is TRBV7-2 and J is TRBJ2-5; D possibly corresponds to TRBD1 (6 bases). Germline CDR1 SGHTA, CDR2 FQGNSA. V lost 4 bases and J 1 base, leaving 13 bases between the germline ends. The CDR3 runs 15 residues. This CDR3 reads CASSSNRAPQETQYF. The CDR3 nucleotides read TGTGCCAGCAGCTCCAACAGGGCCCCCCAAGAGACCCAGTACTTC.

This chain connects TRBV12-3 or TRBV12-4 to TRBJ2-7; D gene uncertain. The V gene lost 0 bases and the J gene lost 4 bases, with 7 bases spanning the gap. This CDR3 is built from 13 residues. The CDR3 DNA reads as TGTGCCAGCAGTTTAGCTGACAATTACGAGCAGTACTTC. It specifies CASSLADNYEQYF.

This clone was counted a few times. The CDR3 loop reads CASSPSPGNDGYTF. The CDR3, as DNA: TGCGCCAGCAGCCCCAGTCCGGGGAACGATGGCTACACCTTC. The V gene is TRBV5-1, the J gene TRBJ1-2; D unresolved. V was pared by 4 bases and J by 6 bases, with 16 bases between. CDR1 is SGHRS, CDR2 YFSETQ, per germline. The CDR3 runs 14 residues. The full variable domain, in which reference TRBV5-1 and TRBJ1-2 provide the parts outside the CDR3, is KAGVTQTPRYLIKTRGQQVTLSCSPISGHRSVSWYQQTPGQGLQFLFEYFSETQRNKGNFPGRFSGRQFSNSRSEMNVSTLELGDSALYLCASSPSPGNDGYTFGSGTRLTVV.

This clone appeared a single time. The chain joins TRBV5-6 to TRBJ2-2; 7 nucleotides agree with TRBD1. The junction had 11 bases not matched to a gene; V was cut back by 4 bases and J by 2 bases. The CDR3 covers 17 residues. The germline CDR1 and CDR2 sequences are SGHDT and YYEEEE. CDR3 in DNA: TGTGCCAGCAGCCCCGTTCCGGGACAGATTAACACCGGGGAGCTGTTTTTT. Translated, it gives CASSPVPGQINTGELFF.

This sequence joins TRBV7-9 and TRBJ1-1; no clear D gene. V dropped 1 base and J dropped 10 bases, with 7 bases sitting between them. This CDR3 spans 11 amino acids. CDR1 is SEHNR and CDR2 is FQNEAQ in the germline V gene (reference sequence). The CDR3 spells CASSLEIGAFF. The CDR3 nucleotides are TGTGCCAGCAGCTTAGAGATCGGAGCTTTCTTT.

V is TRBV5-1 and J is TRBJ1-1, with TRBD1 matching 8 bases. The germline V gene encodes CDR1 SGHRS and CDR2 YFSETQ. The CDR3 is 16 residues long. V gave up 4 bases and J gave up 5 bases; unmatched junction bases: 13. CDR3 region: CASSLKGQGTRTEAFF. CDR3 DNA sequence: TGCGCCAGCAGCCTAAAAGGACAGGGTACGAGGACTGAAGCTTTCTTT.

The CDR3, as DNA: TGTGCCTGGAGTCAGGGACAGGGATATTTAGGTGATGGCTACACCTTC. This translates into CAWSQGQGYLGDGYTF. This rearrangement joins TRBV30 to TRBJ1-2; 9 bases agree with TRBD1. This CDR3 comprises 16 residues. Germline V lookup: CDR1 GTSNPN, CDR2 SVGIG (reference sequence). Trimming removed 2 bases from V and 6 bases from J; junction bases left unmatched: 13. Looking up the rest from reference TRBV30 and TRBJ1-2 gives the full variable domain: SQTIHQWPATLVQPVGSPLSLECTVEGTSNPNLYWYRQAAGRGLQLLFYSVGIGQISSEVPQNLSASRPQDRQFILSSKKLLLSDSGFYLCAWSQGQGYLGDGYTFGSGTRLTVV.

This sequence joins TRBV5-1 and TRBJ2-7; 11 bases are shared with TRBD2. The CDR3 consists of 15 residues. CDR1 is SGHRS, CDR2 YFSETQ, per germline. The V gene end was trimmed by 4 bases and the J gene end by 4 bases; junction bases not matched to a gene: 7. CDR3: CASSPGLAGIYEQYF. The CDR3 nucleotides read TGCGCCAGCAGCCCCGGACTAGCGGGCATTTACGAGCAGTACTTC. The full variable domain, its missing parts supplied by reference TRBV5-1 and TRBJ2-7, is KAGVTQTPRYLIKTRGQQVTLSCSPISGHRSVSWYQQTPGQGLQFLFEYFSETQRNKGNFPGRFSGRQFSNSRSEMNVSTLELGDSALYLCASSPGLAGIYEQYFGPGTRLTVT.

This clone has only one observation. The chain uses TRBV7-2 and TRBJ1-1; D remains unclear. This CDR3 spans 16 amino acids. V shed 5 bases and J shed 11 bases, with 27 bases lying between them. CDR1 SGHTA and CDR2 FQGNSA come from the germline V gene. The CDR3 is CASSPLTLRAGLFAFF. The CDR3 DNA reads as TGTGCCAGCAGCCCCTTAACCCTGCGAGCAGGTCTGTTTGCTTTCTTT.

The V call is TRBV15, the J call TRBJ2-1; no definite D call. Trimming removed 0 bases at V and 8 bases at J, with 8 bases between. From germline, CDR1 is LNHNV and CDR2 YYDKDF (reference sequence). The CDR3 contains 13 residues. DNA of the CDR3: TGTGCCACCAGCAGAGAGGGCGCCTATGAGCAGTTCTTC. The encoded protein is CATSREGAYEQFF.

The DNA of the CDR3 is TGTGCCAGCAGCCAAACTAGCGGGAGGGCCAGTGAGCAGTTCTTC. Its protein is CASSQTSGRASEQFF. V usage is TRBV3-1 (or the pseudogene TRBV3-2) and J usage is TRBJ2-1, with 13 bases fitting TRBD2. Germline lookup yields CDR1 LGHDT and CDR2 YNNKEL (reference sequence). The CDR3 loop spans 15 amino acids. The ends lost 2 bases at V and 9 bases at J; junction bases unmatched: 4.

The rearrangement links TRBV11-2 to TRBJ2-3; 8 positions agree with TRBD2. This CDR3 contains 17 residues. The junction had 13 bases not matched to a gene; V was cut back by 5 bases and J by 3 bases. CDR1 SGHAT and CDR2 FQNNGV come from the germline V gene. The CDR3 DNA reads as TGTGCCAGCAGCCCCCGGCCTAGCGGGTTTAGGACAGATACGCAGTATTTT. It encodes CASSPRPSGFRTDTQYF.

The CDR3 loop reads CASSPPDGLAYNEQFF. As DNA, the CDR3 is TGTGCCAGCAGCCCCCCTGATGGACTAGCCTACAATGAGCAGTTCTTC. The chain joins TRBV13 to TRBJ2-1; 7 nucleotides match TRBD2. The germline V gene has CDR1 PRHDT and CDR2 FYEKMQ (reference sequence). This CDR3 contains 16 residues. Trimming cost V 5 bases and J 2 bases; bases outside gene matches: 9.

The gene calls are TRBV12-3 or TRBV12-4 and TRBJ1-5, with D possibly being TRBD1 (5 bases). V shed 7 bases and J shed 6 bases, with 13 bases lying between them. There are 13 residues in the CDR3. The CDR3 protein is CASTQGKGQPQHF. The CDR3 coding sequence is TGTGCCAGCACCCAGGGCAAAGGTCAGCCCCAGCATTTT.

The rearrangement joins TRBV28 to TRBJ2-7; D is unclear. Trimming cost V 5 bases and J 3 bases, with 11 bases left between them. Germline CDR1 and CDR2: MDHEN and SYDVKM. This CDR3 has 13 amino acids. CDR3 protein: CASSPRRDYEQYF. The CDR3 region has the DNA TGTGCCAGCAGTCCTCGTCGCGACTACGAGCAGTACTTC.

The rearrangement joins TRBV21-1 to TRBJ2-3; the table's D call TRBD1 went unverified against the DNA. TRBV21-1 represents a pseudogene. The CDR3 spans 13 residues. CDR3 nucleotide sequence: TGTGCCAGCAGCAAAGGACACACAGATACGCAGTATTTT. This translates into CASSKGHTDTQYF.

In nucleotides, the CDR3 is TGTGCCAGCAGTTTGGCAGGGGACAATCAGCCCCAGCATTTT. It yields the protein CASSLAGDNQPQHF. The V and J genes are TRBV6-6 and TRBJ1-5; D may be TRBD1 (6 bases). Per germline, CDR1 MNHNY and CDR2 SVGAGI (reference sequence). The CDR3 extends over 14 amino acids. V dropped 4 bases and J dropped 3 bases, with 10 bases sitting between them.

The CDR3 sequence is CASSGQGNRTEAFF. Written as DNA, the CDR3 is TGTGCCAGCAGCGGACAGGGTAACCGCACTGAAGCTTTCTTT. The chain has TRBV9 and TRBJ1-1; 7 nucleotides match TRBD1. V trimming: 3 bases; J trimming: 4 bases; junction bases outside the gene matches: 6. The germline CDR1 and CDR2 sequences are SGDLS and YYNGEE. This CDR3 region has 14 residues.

Only one count was recorded for this clone. The gene calls are TRBV5-1 and TRBJ2-7, with a weak D call TRBD1 (6 bases). There are 13 residues in the CDR3. V lost 3 bases and J lost 4, with 11 bases in between. Germline assignment: CDR1 SGHRS and CDR2 YFSETQ. CDR3 coding DNA: TGCGCCAGCAGCTCCCCCCAGGGGTACGAGCAGTACTTC. Amino acid sequence: CASSSPQGYEQYF.

This clone turned up a few times. The V gene is TRBV19, the J gene TRBJ1-3, with TRBD1 as a possible D gene (6 bases). Germline V gene lookup returns CDR1 LNHDA and CDR2 SQIVND (reference sequence). The CDR3 loop spans 14 amino acids. Trimming removed 7 bases from V and 4 bases from J, with 14 bases in between. CDR3 loop: CASTRQDPGNTIYF. DNA of the CDR3: TGTGCCAGTACCCGACAGGACCCAGGAAACACCATATATTTT.

The V call is TRBV4-1, the J call TRBJ2-3; 8 bases fit TRBD1. CDR3 length: 15 amino acids. The ends lost 1 base at V and 1 base at J; junction bases unmatched: 1. The germline gives CDR1 MGHRA, CDR2 YSYEKL. The CDR3 coding sequence is TGCGCCAGCAGCCAAGGGGGACAGGGCACAGATACGCAGTATTTT. Its protein is CASSQGGQGTDTQYF.